This TCR beta chain was documented in a study of shared clonotypes between healthy human individuals. Across the study: For every donor, three CD4 naive, three CD4 memory, two CD8 naive and one CD8 memory plates were used.

CD45RO-negative, CCR7-selected cells formed the naive CD8 fraction, which excluded terminally differentiated effector memory CD45RA+ cells. Donors, without exception, were Caucasian adults residing in Nashville, Tennessee. Original processing methods: In the immunoSEQ data, sequences were junction-only and lacked quality scores, so filtering differed. Some clones are missing from TCRdb's copy, which holds only in-frame ones; the method was immunoSEQ multiplex PCR. For V, J and clone size, that table is used; D and trimming come from the DNA. Among around 2.1 million clones, about 93% were seen once, and the ten largest hold 1.5% to 2%. The sample taken for sequencing was naive CD8+ T cells from PBMCs. The source of this sequence is a man between 18 and 35 years old in good health. Some clones in this sample may be carry-over from other donors' samples.

CDR3 nucleotide sequence: TGTGCCAGCAGCCCGGTGAAAGACGAGCAGTACTTC. This gives the protein CASSPVKDEQYF. This chain uses TRBV7-9 with TRBJ2-7, with D unclear. Trimming stripped 5 bases from V and 5 bases from J, with 10 bases between. The germline CDR1 and CDR2 sequences are SEHNR and FQNEAQ (reference sequence). This CDR3 is 12 amino acids long.